Following are 30 T cell receptor beta chains from one sample sequenced in a study of T-cell memory formation after mild COVID-19. TCRdb redid the calling of the 5' RACE reads with MiXCR, one entry per CDR3 protein. Of about 210,000 distinct CDR3 sequences listed, approximately 30% are singletons. Sequenced: PBMCs or a T cell subset sorted from them (not recorded which). These receptors were taken from an adult woman who had mild COVID-19 (a few samples of this study predate the infection). Cell type and time point are not known.

In its sample, this clonotype was seen a few times. This chain's CDR3 is CASSSPLYEQYF. CDR3 nucleotides: TGTGCCAGCAGCTCCCCCCTTTACGAGCAGTACTTC. The genes are TRBV5-6 and TRBJ2-7; D ambiguous. In germline, CDR1 is SGHDT, CDR2 YYEEEE. This CDR3 is built from 12 residues. Trimming removed 3 bases from V and 4 bases from J, with 8 bases in between. Complete variable domain (other parts from reference TRBV5-6 and TRBJ2-7): DAGVTQSPTHLIKTRGQQVTLRCSPKSGHDTVSWYQQALGQGPQFIFQYYEEEERQRGNFPDRFSGHQFPNYSSELNVNALLLGDSALYLCASSSPLYEQYFGPGTRLTVT.

The rearrangement links TRBV7-2 to TRBJ2-1; 9 nucleotides align to TRBD2. The J segment lost 5 bases and the V segment lost 5 bases, leaving 4 bases of the junction unmatched. The CDR3 has 14 residues. The V gene's germline CDR1 is SGHTA and CDR2 FQGNSA. This chain's CDR3 is CASSPLAGNNEQFF. The CDR3 bases are TGTGCCAGCAGCCCCCTAGCGGGGAACAATGAGCAGTTCTTC.

The V and J genes are TRBV29-1 and TRBJ1-2; possible D gene TRBD1, 6 bases. Germline CDR1 SQVTM, CDR2 ANQGSEA. This CDR3 spans 13 amino acids. V was cut by 7 bases and J by 2 bases, with 14 bases left in between. CDR3 sequence reads: CSAARGQNYGYTF. CDR3 coding DNA: TGCAGCGCCGCCCGAGGACAGAACTATGGCTACACCTTC.

The V gene is TRBV29-1, the J gene TRBJ2-3; perhaps TRBD1 as D (5 bases). V dropped 2 bases and J dropped 8 bases, with 20 bases sitting between them. From germline, CDR1 is SQVTM and CDR2 ANQGSEA. The CDR3 covers 15 residues. CDR3 nucleotide sequence: TGCAGCGTTGAACCGGCAGGGTCAAACCCCCCTACGCAGTATTTT. Translation gives CSVEPAGSNPPTQYF.

The chain has TRBV2 and TRBJ2-3, with D tentatively TRBD2 (5 bases). CDR3 size: 16 residues. Trimming removed 4 bases from V and 1 base from J, with 15 bases in between. Germline CDR1 and CDR2: SNHLY and FYNNEI. The CDR3 DNA follows: TGTGCCAGCAGTGTAGCACTAGTCGAGGGCACAGATACGCAGTATTTT. Translated, it gives CASSVALVEGTDTQYF.

This clonotype came up a few times. This chain uses TRBV7-8 with TRBJ1-1; 8 nucleotides line up with TRBD1. Per germline, CDR1 SGHVS and CDR2 FQNEAQ. The CDR3 spans 16 residues. With V trimmed by 0 bases and J by 4 bases, 7 bases remained unmatched. The CDR3 here is CASSLAIRGRGTEAFF. CDR3 DNA sequence: TGTGCCAGCAGCTTAGCGATCAGGGGGCGCGGCACTGAAGCTTTCTTT.

The chain couples TRBV20-1 to TRBJ1-2, with D unclear. V was clipped by 3 bases and J by 8 bases, with 4 bases between them. The germline CDR1 and CDR2 sequences are DFQATT and SNEGSKA (reference sequence). The CDR3 contains 9 residues. The CDR3 DNA reads as TGCAGTGCTAGGGACGGCTACACCTTC. This translates into CSARDGYTF.

This clonotype was seen only a few times. The CDR3 nucleotides are TGTGCCAGCAGCTCTTCCGTTTCTACTAGAGGGGAGCTGTTTTTT. Its protein is CASSSSVSTRGELFF. The genes are TRBV7-9 and TRBJ2-2; tentative D call: TRBD2 (5 bases). Germline CDR1 is SEHNR and CDR2 is FQNEAQ (reference sequence). The length of the CDR3 is 15 residues. Trimming left V 4 bases short and J 8 bases short, with 17 bases between.

This clonotype was seen a few times. The V gene is TRBV4-2, the J gene TRBJ2-1; 11 bases are shared with TRBD2. There are 20 residues in the CDR3. CDR1 is LGHNA, CDR2 YNFKEQ, per germline. After removal of 0 bases from V and 5 bases from J, the junction contained 15 bases not matched to a gene. The CDR3 nucleotides are TGTGCCAGCAGCCAAGATTGGGGGCTAGCGGGGGGTCCACTACACAATGAGCAGTTCTTC. Translating it yields CASSQDWGLAGGPLHNEQFF.

This clonotype was seen more than once but under ten times. The J gene is TRBJ2-6, the V gene TRBV7-9; tentative D call: TRBD1 (5 bases). CDR1 SEHNR and CDR2 FQNEAQ come from the germline V gene (reference sequence). V was clipped by 3 bases and J by 0 bases, with 6 bases between them. The CDR3 is 15 amino acids. The CDR3 reads CASSFQGSGANVLTF. CDR3 DNA sequence: TGTGCCAGCAGCTTTCAGGGCTCTGGGGCCAACGTCCTGACTTTC.

For the CDR3, the DNA is TGTGCCAGCAGCTTAGTAAGGGAGCGAGGCGGGGAGCTGTTTTTT. This gives the protein CASSLVRERGGELFF. The chain recombines TRBV11-3 with TRBJ2-2; maybe TRBD2 (5 bases). The CDR3 runs to 15 residues. Germline V gene lookup returns CDR1 SGHNT and CDR2 YENEEA. V lost 1 base to trimming and J lost 7 bases, with 13 bases between them.

V is TRBV5-1 and J is TRBJ2-7; D uncertain. Trimming left V 8 bases short and J 3 bases short, with 3 bases between. This CDR3 region has 9 residues. CDR1 SGHRS and CDR2 YFSETQ come from the germline V gene. The DNA for the CDR3 is TGCGCCAGTCTCTACGAGCAGTACTTC. Translated, it gives CASLYEQYF.

The rearrangement joins TRBV5-4 to TRBJ2-1, with 13 positions matching TRBD2. The germline V gene has CDR1 SGHNT and CDR2 YYREEE (reference sequence). CDR3 length: 18 amino acids. The V segment lost 4 bases and the J segment 0 bases; nucleotides outside the gene matches: 7. The CDR3 DNA reads TGTGCCAGCAGCCCGGGACTAGCGGGGATGAGCTCCTACAATGAGCAGTTCTTC. Amino acids: CASSPGLAGMSSYNEQFF.

The chain couples TRBV15 to TRBJ2-1, with TRBD2 matching over 10 bases. Germline loops: CDR1 LNHNV, CDR2 YYDKDF (reference sequence). CDR3 length equals 18 residues. The V gene end was trimmed by 0 bases and the J gene end by 5 bases; junction bases not matched to a gene: 10. CDR3 DNA: TGTGCCACCAGCAGAGATCGAGCGGGAGGGCCTTCGGACAATGAGCAGTTCTTC. This gives the protein CATSRDRAGGPSDNEQFF.

This clonotype was recorded only once. The chain couples TRBV5-1 to TRBJ1-2; D perhaps matches TRBD1 (5 bases). Trimming removed 6 bases from V and 3 bases from J, with 18 bases in between. From germline, CDR1 is SGHRS and CDR2 YFSETQ. This CDR3 contains 15 residues. CDR3 bases: TGCGCCAGCACCCCCACTTGGGGGGTCGACTATGGCTACACCTTC. This translates into CASTPTWGVDYGYTF.

This clonotype was observed a handful of times. One junction end does not reproduce the germline sequence, and a read error may be involved. The rearrangement uses TRBV20-1 and TRBJ2-4; TRBD2 matches at 15 bases. CDR1 DFQATT and CDR2 SNEGSKA come from the germline V gene (reference sequence). The CDR3 runs 14 residues. The CDR3 region has the DNA TGCAGTGCTAGAAGCGGACTAGCGGGAGGGCCCGGCCACTTC. Protein: CSARSGLAGGPGHF.

In this sample, this clonotype turned up a few times. The chain couples TRBV25-1 to TRBJ2-7, with TRBD1 matching over 10 bases. The ends lost 4 bases at V and 7 bases at J; junction bases unmatched: 13. CDR3 length equals 16 residues. The germline V gene has CDR1 MGHDK and CDR2 SYGVNS. This CDR3 reads CASSVPPRQGAEEQYF. In DNA, the CDR3 is TGTGCCAGCAGTGTCCCGCCGAGACAGGGGGCGGAGGAGCAGTACTTC.

This clonotype has only a few counts. The V call is TRBV20-1, the J call TRBJ2-7; D is possibly TRBD2 (7 bases). The germline V gene has CDR1 DFQATT and CDR2 SNEGSKA (reference sequence). Trimming took 7 bases from V and 5 from J, leaving 12 bases between them. The CDR3 has 11 amino acids. This chain's CDR3 is CSEGGGNEQYF. DNA of the CDR3: TGCAGTGAAGGGGGGGGGAACGAGCAGTACTTC.

The chain joins TRBV29-1 to TRBJ2-2; D perhaps matches TRBD1 (5 bases). Germline CDR1 is SQVTM and CDR2 is ANQGSEA. The CDR3 sequence is 11 residues long. V was clipped by 5 bases and J by 7 bases, with 8 bases between them. The CDR3 sequence: CSVQGHGELFF. In DNA, the CDR3 is TGCAGCGTTCAGGGTCACGGGGAGCTGTTTTTT.

Only one count was recorded for this clonotype. V is TRBV13 and J is TRBJ2-1, with TRBD2 matching 12 bases. V lost 4 bases to trimming and J lost 1 base; unmatched junction nucleotides: 2. This CDR3 spans 16 amino acids. Germline-derived CDR1 and CDR2 are PRHDT and FYEKMQ (reference sequence). This CDR3 is CASSSGLAGSYNEQFF. The CDR3 DNA reads TGTGCCAGCAGCTCCGGACTAGCGGGGTCCTACAATGAGCAGTTCTTC.

This chain connects TRBV12-3 or TRBV12-4 to TRBJ2-2; 9 positions match TRBD1. V lost 5 bases, J lost 1 base, and 5 bases stayed unmatched. The CDR3 is made up of 16 amino acids. As DNA, the CDR3 is TGTGCCAGCAGTCCCCAGGACAGGGGGAACACCGGGGAGCTGTTTTTT. This codes for CASSPQDRGNTGELFF.

The sample holds a few counts of this clonotype. The chain recombines TRBV6-2 or TRBV6-3 with TRBJ2-7, with 11 nucleotides matching TRBD2. This CDR3 has 20 amino acids. Trimming at V came to 0 bases and at J to 2 bases, leaving 15 bases not matched to a gene. Germline V gene lookup returns CDR1 MNHEY and CDR2 SVGEGT. The CDR3 spells CASSYSTSGSPFTHPYEQYF. CDR3 DNA sequence: TGTGCCAGCAGTTACTCTACTAGCGGGAGCCCATTCACCCATCCCTACGAGCAGTACTTC.

This clonotype was observed a few times. The chain is built from TRBV27 and TRBJ1-2; D not resolved. Germline values: CDR1 MNHEY, CDR2 SMNVEV (reference sequence). The CDR3 spans 13 residues. Between the trimmed V and J ends, which lost 5 bases and 4 bases, there was a span of 11 bases. CDR3 sequence: CASSQTSSYGYTF. The CDR3 DNA sequence: TGTGCCAGCAGTCAGACAAGCAGCTATGGCTACACCTTC.

The rearrangement joins TRBV5-1 to TRBJ2-5, with no clear D. Trimming stripped 0 bases from V and 2 bases from J, with 11 bases between. The CDR3 covers 15 residues. Germline lookup yields CDR1 SGHRS and CDR2 YFSETQ. CDR3 nucleotides: TGCGCCAGCAGCTTGGTTGGCTATACGCAAGAGACCCAGTACTTC. Residues: CASSLVGYTQETQYF.

As for this clonotype: A read error may produce the germline difference seen at one junction end. The gene calls are TRBV7-7 and TRBJ2-5; D is uncertain. The CDR3 has 15 amino acids. CDR1 SSHAT and CDR2 FNYEAQ come from the germline V gene (reference sequence). In DNA, the CDR3 is TGTGCTAGCAGCCCCCGTGGCTGGGACCAAGAGACCCAGTACTTC. Its translation is CASSPRGWDQETQYF.

The chain uses TRBV21-1 and TRBJ2-7. TRBV21-1 is labeled a pseudogene. The CDR3 sequence is 12 residues long. CDR3 coding DNA: TGTGCCATCCCAGAACGGTCTTACGAGCAGTACTTC. Its translation: CAIPERSYEQYF.

At least ten counts were recorded for this clonotype. V usage is TRBV24-1 and J usage is TRBJ2-2, with a tentative D call TRBD1 (6 bases). The CDR3 has 14 amino acids. CDR1 and CDR2 (germline): KGHDR, SFDVKD. Trimming took off 4 bases at V and 4 bases at J, with 9 bases between the two ends. This CDR3 is CATSETGSTGELFF. The DNA for the CDR3 is TGTGCCACCAGTGAAACAGGGTCCACCGGGGAGCTGTTTTTT.

V gene TRBV3-1 combines with J gene TRBJ1-1; no firm D call. Germline values: CDR1 LGHDT, CDR2 YNNKEL (reference sequence). CDR3 size: 15 residues. The V and J ends lost 1 base and 4 bases respectively, with 13 bases between them. The CDR3, as DNA: TGTGCCAGCAGCCAAGTTCTGGGGATGAGCACTGAAGCTTTCTTT. Encoded protein: CASSQVLGMSTEAFF.

This sequence joins TRBV4-2 and TRBJ2-5; either TRBD1 or TRBD2 may supply D (6 bases each). This CDR3 contains 15 residues. V was pared by 3 bases and J by 0 bases, with 11 bases between. Looked up from germline, CDR1 is LGHNA and CDR2 is YNFKEQ. The CDR3 nucleotides read TGTGCCAGCAGCCAGCGGAGGGGGTACCAAGAGACCCAGTACTTC. This sequence encodes CASSQRRGYQETQYF.

The chain recombines TRBV29-1 with TRBJ2-3, with TRBD2 as a possible D gene (6 bases). CDR3 length: 11 amino acids. Trimming shortened V by 7 bases and J by 4 bases, and 9 bases separated the two germline ends. Looked up from germline, CDR1 is SQVTM and CDR2 is ANQGSEA. The CDR3 sequence is CSGWEADTQYF. The DNA for the CDR3 is TGCAGCGGGTGGGAGGCAGATACGCAGTATTTT.